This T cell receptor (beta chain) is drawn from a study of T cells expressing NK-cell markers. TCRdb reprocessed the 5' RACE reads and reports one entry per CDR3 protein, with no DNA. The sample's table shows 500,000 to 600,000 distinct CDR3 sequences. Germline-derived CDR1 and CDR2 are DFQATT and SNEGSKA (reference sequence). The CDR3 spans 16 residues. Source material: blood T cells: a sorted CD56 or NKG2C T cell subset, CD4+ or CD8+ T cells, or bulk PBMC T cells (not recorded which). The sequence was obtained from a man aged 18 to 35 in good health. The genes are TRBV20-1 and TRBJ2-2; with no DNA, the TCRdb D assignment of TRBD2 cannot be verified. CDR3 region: CSARGEEHRYTGELFF.